The 32 T cell receptor beta chains presented below share a single source sample, sequenced in a study of cytomegalovirus exposure and HLA in healthy donors. 13 Jbeta primers and 60 Vbeta primers were used for the PCR. Assay used: immunoSEQ multiplex PCR; TCRdb lists only in-frame clones, some missing. The sample carries just over 150,000 clones, 60% to 85% recorded once. Sequenced: PBMCs. Every receptor here comes from a woman aged 40 to 50 in good health and CMV-seronegative.

The rearrangement uses TRBV27 and TRBJ2-3, with 10 bases aligning to TRBD2. The CDR3 is 15 amino acids. Germline trimming cut 3 bases from V and 8 bases from J; bases unmatched to any gene: 8. Germline V lookup: CDR1 MNHEY, CDR2 SMNVEV (reference sequence). The CDR3 coding sequence is TGTGCCAGCAGTTTCAGCGGGGGGGCAGTCATTACGCAGTATTTT. It codes for CASSFSGGAVITQYF.

This clone was picked up one time. V and J are TRBV5-1 and TRBJ2-3, with D perhaps matching TRBD2 (5 bases). Germline-derived CDR1 and CDR2 are SGHRS and YFSETQ. With 1 base removed from V and 2 bases from J, the gap between germline ends came to 8 bases. This CDR3 region has 14 residues. The CDR3 nucleotides are TGCGCCAGCAGCTTGCCGGGGTCCACAGATACGCAGTATTTT. Its protein is CASSLPGSTDTQYF. The variable domain in full, with the rest retrieved from reference TRBV5-1 and TRBJ2-3, is KAGVTQTPRYLIKTRGQQVTLSCSPISGHRSVSWYQQTPGQGLQFLFEYFSETQRNKGNFPGRFSGRQFSNSRSEMNVSTLELGDSALYLCASSLPGSTDTQYFGPGTRLTVL.

The DNA for the CDR3 is TGTGCCAGCAGCTTGGGCAGGGGGCGCTTTCAGCCCCAGCATTTT. Encoded protein: CASSLGRGRFQPQHF. This rearrangement joins TRBV5-8 to TRBJ1-5, with TRBD1 identical over 8 bases. Germline V gene lookup returns CDR1 SGHTS and CDR2 YDEGEE. V shed 0 bases and J 6 bases; nucleotides not matched to a gene: 5. This CDR3 comprises 15 residues.

The CDR3 nucleotides read TGTGCCAGCAGTGAGGTTACAGGAAGCACTGGCTACACCTTC. The encoded protein is CASSEVTGSTGYTF. J is TRBJ1-2 and V is TRBV2; D is possibly TRBD1 (5 bases). There are 14 residues in the CDR3. The germline V gene has CDR1 SNHLY and CDR2 FYNNEI. V was shortened by 3 bases and J by 7 bases, with 15 bases between the two germline ends.

V gene TRBV18 combines with J gene TRBJ2-5, with D possibly TRBD1 on 5 matching bases. CDR1 is KGHSH and CDR2 is LQKENI in the germline V gene. The CDR3 has 15 residues. V shed 0 bases and J shed 3 bases, with 11 bases lying between them. The CDR3 DNA follows: TGTGCCAGCTCACCACCAGGGGCGTGGGAAGAGACCCAGTACTTC. This translates into CASSPPGAWEETQYF.

The rearrangement links TRBV4-1 to TRBJ1-1; D gene uncertain. Germline values: CDR1 MGHRA, CDR2 YSYEKL. CDR3 size: 11 residues. V lost 1 base and J lost 7, with 4 bases in between. Here the CDR3 reads CASSQGLEAFF. The CDR3 DNA reads as TGCGCCAGCAGCCAAGGACTTGAAGCTTTCTTT.

With respect to this clone: Other DNA sequences in the sample encode the same CDR3. The chain links TRBV9 to TRBJ1-2, with D possibly matching TRBD1 (5 bases). The CDR3 totals 14 residues. Germline assignment: CDR1 SGDLS and CDR2 YYNGEE. V was cut by 3 bases and J by 1 base, with 10 bases left in between. The DNA of the CDR3 is TGTGCCAGCAGCGCGGGGGGATATAACTATGGCTACACCTTC. This codes for CASSAGGYNYGYTF.

The chain couples TRBV5-1 to TRBJ2-7; 7 bases align to TRBD1. Germline V gives CDR1 SGHRS, CDR2 YFSETQ. The CDR3 is 15 residues long. V trimming: 0 bases; J trimming: 5 bases; junction bases outside the gene matches: 8. The CDR3 sequence: CASSLDLGGSDEQYF. CDR3 nucleotides: TGCGCCAGCAGCTTGGATTTAGGGGGCTCGGACGAGCAGTACTTC.

J is TRBJ1-1 and V is TRBV19; 7 positions agree with TRBD1. The V gene end was trimmed by 3 bases and the J gene end by 0 bases; junction bases not matched to a gene: 7. Germline V CDR1 and CDR2: LNHDA, SQIVND (reference sequence). The CDR3 sequence is 16 residues long. CDR3 region: CASSMRPGGMNTEAFF. The CDR3 region has the DNA TGTGCCAGTAGTATGAGGCCAGGGGGAATGAACACTGAAGCTTTCTTT.

This clone appeared a few times. The chain has TRBV4-1 and TRBJ1-1; TRBD1 matches at 7 bases. The germline CDR1 and CDR2 sequences are MGHRA and YSYEKL. Unmatched junction bases numbered 5, after V lost 5 bases and J lost 2 bases. The CDR3 contains 14 residues. This CDR3 reads CASSYRQGNTEAFF. CDR3 coding DNA: TGCGCCAGCAGCTATCGACAGGGAAACACTGAAGCTTTCTTT.

The chain joins TRBV18 to TRBJ1-1, with unresolved D. Trimming shortened V by 1 base and J by 5 bases, and 14 bases separated the two germline ends. The CDR3 length is 15 residues. Germline loops: CDR1 KGHSH, CDR2 LQKENI. The CDR3 region has the DNA TGTGCCAGCTCACCACTTGACACGGAAAGAACTGAAGCTTTCTTT. Its translation is CASSPLDTERTEAFF.

The chain is built from TRBV5-4 and TRBJ1-2; tentatively, D is TRBD1 (5 bases). The length of the CDR3 is 13 residues. Trimming took 2 bases from V and 2 from J, leaving 7 bases between them. Germline V gene sequence: CDR1 SGHNT, CDR2 YYREEE (reference sequence). The CDR3 region has the DNA TGTGCCAGCAGCTTTCAGGGAAACTATGGCTACACCTTC. This sequence encodes CASSFQGNYGYTF.

This clone was observed a single time. The rearrangement uses TRBV5-5 and TRBJ1-3; D remains unclear. V was clipped by 4 bases and J by 0 bases, with 11 bases between them. The CDR3 contains 15 residues. CDR1 SGHKS and CDR2 YYEKEE come from the germline V gene (reference sequence). The CDR3 is CASSASPGSGNTIYF. CDR3 sequence (DNA): TGTGCCAGCAGCGCGAGCCCGGGCTCTGGAAACACCATATATTTT. Filled out from reference TRBV5-5 and TRBJ1-3, the complete variable domain reads DAGVTQSPTHLIKTRGQQVTLRCSPISGHKSVSWYQQVLGQGPQFIFQYYEKEERGRGNFPDRFSARQFPNYSSELNVNALLLGDSALYLCASSASPGSGNTIYFGEGSWLTVV.

The chain links TRBV6-6 to TRBJ1-2, with TRBD1 matching 10 bases. The germline gives CDR1 MNHNY, CDR2 SVGAGI (reference sequence). This CDR3 contains 16 residues. V shed 2 bases and J 3 bases; nucleotides not matched to a gene: 6. DNA for the CDR3: TGTGCCAGCAGTTACACCCGGGACAGGGGTTACTATGGCTACACCTTC. As protein: CASSYTRDRGYYGYTF.

The V call is TRBV15, the J call TRBJ1-3; D remains unclear. CDR1 and CDR2 from the germline V gene are LNHNV and YYDKDF (reference sequence). This CDR3 is 14 amino acids long. The V end was cut by 0 bases, the J end by 5 bases, with 8 bases between. Here the CDR3 reads CATSRDGPRNTIYF. In DNA, the CDR3 is TGTGCCACCAGCAGAGACGGTCCGCGAAACACCATATATTTT.

The rearrangement joins TRBV28 to TRBJ2-1; 9 bases are shared with TRBD1. V lost 2 bases to trimming and J lost 5 bases; unmatched junction nucleotides: 4. This CDR3 has 15 amino acids. Looked up from germline, CDR1 is MDHEN and CDR2 is SYDVKM. The CDR3 here is CASSLGGTGNNEQFF. The CDR3 DNA sequence: TGTGCCAGCAGTTTAGGAGGGACAGGGAACAATGAGCAGTTCTTC.

This clone has just one count. The CDR3 reads CASSGGGGAKLGAETQYF. The CDR3 DNA reads as TGTGCCAGCAGCGGAGGTGGGGGAGCGAAGCTGGGGGCGGAGACCCAGTACTTC. The chain is built from TRBV9 and TRBJ2-5, with D maybe TRBD1 (6 bases). V lost 3 bases to trimming and J lost 5 bases, with 26 bases between them. The CDR3 is 18 amino acids. Looked up from germline, CDR1 is SGDLS and CDR2 is YYNGEE.

The chain recombines TRBV2 with TRBJ2-1; D may be TRBD2 (5 bases). Trimming pared 1 base from V and 6 bases from J, leaving 7 bases between. This CDR3 is built from 13 residues. From germline, CDR1 is SNHLY and CDR2 FYNNEI. This CDR3 is CASSEVGGNEQFF. The CDR3 nucleotides read TGTGCCAGCAGTGAAGTCGGAGGCAATGAGCAGTTCTTC.

This chain links TRBV2 with TRBJ1-2, with 9 bases fitting TRBD1. This CDR3 has 12 amino acids. V lost 11 bases and J lost 4; bases outside the gene matches: 5. In germline, CDR1 is SNHLY, CDR2 FYNNEI. The CDR3: CAGEGQGYGYTF. In DNA, the CDR3 is TGTGCCGGAGAGGGACAGGGCTATGGCTACACCTTC.

The rearrangement uses TRBV19 and TRBJ1-1; D not resolved. The V gene's germline CDR1 is LNHDA and CDR2 SQIVND (reference sequence). The CDR3 is made up of 13 amino acids. Trimming shortened V by 6 bases and J by 7 bases, and 15 bases separated the two germline ends. The CDR3 reads CASRPLAPGEAFF. The CDR3 DNA reads as TGTGCCAGTAGGCCGTTGGCCCCTGGTGAAGCTTTCTTT.

This clone was found a few times. The CDR3 loop reads CASSYDRAREKLFF. As DNA, the CDR3 is TGTGCCAGCAGTTATGACAGGGCGCGAGAAAAACTGTTTTTT. The chain recombines TRBV6-5 with TRBJ1-4; TRBD1 matches 7 bases. Trimming cost V 3 bases and J 8 bases; bases outside gene matches: 6. The V gene's germline CDR1 is MNHEY and CDR2 SVGAGI. The CDR3 length is 14 residues.

V is TRBV28 and J is TRBJ2-7, with 9 positions matching TRBD1. This CDR3 contains 17 residues. J lost 2 bases, V lost 1 base, and 9 bases had no gene match. Looked up from germline, CDR1 is MDHEN and CDR2 is SYDVKM. The CDR3 loop is CASSLYGTGRLPYEQYF. The CDR3 DNA reads TGTGCCAGCAGTTTATATGGGACAGGGAGATTGCCCTACGAGCAGTACTTC. The full variable domain, rest sourced from reference TRBV28 and TRBJ2-7, is DVKVTQSSRYLVKRTGEKVFLECVQDMDHENMFWYRQDPGLGLRLIYFSYDVKMKEKGDIPEGYSVSREKKERFSLILESASTNQTSMYLCASSLYGTGRLPYEQYFGPGTRLTVT.

The CDR3 region has the DNA TGTGCCACCAGCCCCACGAGGAGTTCTGGAAACACCATATATTTT. Amino acid sequence: CATSPTRSSGNTIYF. V and J are TRBV15 and TRBJ1-3; no clear D gene. This CDR3 spans 15 amino acids. Germline V CDR1 and CDR2: LNHNV, YYDKDF (reference sequence). Trimming took 5 bases from V and 1 from J, leaving 12 bases between them.

DNA of the CDR3: TGTGCCAGCAGCCCACGGGGCACAGATACGCAGTATTTT. It encodes CASSPRGTDTQYF. The V gene is TRBV7-3, the J gene TRBJ2-3; no firm D call. V dropped 5 bases and J dropped 1 base, with 7 bases sitting between them. This CDR3 comprises 13 residues. The V gene's germline CDR1 is SGHTA and CDR2 FQGTGA. Combining the CDR3 with reference TRBV7-3 and TRBJ2-3 gives the whole variable domain GAGVSQTPSNKVTEKGKYVELRCDPISGHTALYWYRQSLGQGPEFLIYFQGTGAADDSGLPNDRFFAVRPEGSVSTLKIQRTERGDSAVYLCASSPRGTDTQYFGPGTRLTVL.

Here the CDR3 DNA reads TGCGCCAGCAGCTTGGCCGTCGGGGGGCCAGATACGCAGTATTTT. Its protein is CASSLAVGGPDTQYF. The chain employs TRBV5-1 and TRBJ2-3, with D possibly being TRBD2 (7 bases). V was cut by 0 bases and J by 4 bases, with 12 bases left in between. Germline V gene lookup returns CDR1 SGHRS and CDR2 YFSETQ. The length of the CDR3 is 15 residues.

The gene calls are TRBV19 and TRBJ2-2, with 9 bases identical to TRBD1. The trim removed 4 bases at V and 6 bases at J, leaving 0 bases unmatched. The germline V gene encodes CDR1 LNHDA and CDR2 SQIVND (reference sequence). This CDR3 has 13 amino acids. The CDR3 DNA reads as TGTGCCAGTAGTAGGGACAGGGCCGGGGAGCTGTTTTTT. This sequence encodes CASSRDRAGELFF. The full variable domain, in which reference TRBV19 and TRBJ2-2 provide the parts outside the CDR3, is DGGITQSPKYLFRKEGQNVTLSCEQNLNHDAMYWYRQDPGQGLRLIYYSQIVNDFQKGDIAEGYSVSREKKESFPLTVTSAQKNPTAFYLCASSRDRAGELFFGEGSRLTVL.

The J gene is TRBJ2-7, the V gene TRBV6-1; TRBD1 agrees at 7 bases. In germline, CDR1 is MNHNS, CDR2 SASEGT. V trimming: 3 bases; J trimming: 3 bases; junction bases outside the gene matches: 8. The CDR3 extends over 15 amino acids. CDR3 in amino acids: CASSEQGVAFYEQYF. The CDR3 coding sequence is TGTGCCAGCAGTGAGCAGGGGGTGGCTTTCTACGAGCAGTACTTC.

V is TRBV11-2 and J is TRBJ2-7, with unresolved D. Trimming pared 1 base from V and 11 bases from J, leaving 12 bases between. CDR3 length: 12 amino acids. Germline CDR1 SGHAT, CDR2 FQNNGV. The CDR3 loop reads CASSLGKQHEYF. CDR3 in DNA: TGTGCCAGCAGCTTAGGGAAACAGCATGAGTACTTC.

The V call is TRBV4-1, the J call TRBJ2-1, with TRBD2 identical over 7 bases. Trimming took 0 bases from V and 4 from J; bases not matched to a gene: 3. Germline V lookup: CDR1 MGHRA, CDR2 YSYEKL. The CDR3 has 15 residues. DNA of the CDR3: TGCGCCAGCAGCCAAGATTGGGGGGGTTACAATGAGCAGTTCTTC. The encoded protein is CASSQDWGGYNEQFF.

This clone was recorded only once. The chain employs TRBV7-9 and TRBJ2-2, with 8 bases lining up with TRBD2. V shed 6 bases, J shed 6 bases, and the junction held 6 bases outside the gene matches. Germline CDR1 reads SEHNR; CDR2 reads FQNEAQ (reference sequence). The CDR3 runs 14 residues. CDR3 nucleotide sequence: TGTGCCAGCAGGAAAAGCGGGGGACCCGGGGAGCTGTTTTTT. This gives the protein CASRKSGGPGELFF.

This rearrangement joins TRBV18 to TRBJ1-4; D ambiguous. V lost 0 bases and J lost 2, with 4 bases in between. Germline V lookup: CDR1 KGHSH, CDR2 LQKENI. The CDR3 is made up of 14 amino acids. CDR3 in DNA: TGTGCCAGCTCACCACCGGCCACTAATGAAAAACTGTTTTTT. It specifies CASSPPATNEKLFF.

This chain uses TRBV6-5 with TRBJ2-3; D remains unclear. Germline V gives CDR1 MNHEY, CDR2 SVGAGI. Deletions cut 0 bases from V and 3 bases from J, with 4 bases between. This CDR3 is 13 amino acids long. Here the CDR3 reads CASSYSPTDTQYF. The CDR3 region has the DNA TGTGCCAGCAGTTACTCCCCTACAGATACGCAGTATTTT.